Below, 30 T cell receptor beta chains from the same sample are listed, as sequenced in a study of response to subunit inactivated influenza vaccine. TCRdb recomputed calls from the RT-PCR reads with MiXCR, one row per CDR3 protein. The data contain hundreds of thousands of distinct CDR3 sequences, approximately 15% of them singletons. Source: PBMCs from blood, taken roughly 13 days after vaccination. Source of these receptors: a man aged 45 to 65 who received an inactivated influenza vaccine.

The chain couples TRBV5-4 to TRBJ2-2; perhaps D is TRBD1 or TRBD2 (5 bases each). Looked up from germline, CDR1 is SGHNT and CDR2 is YYREEE (reference sequence). Trimming took off 3 bases at V and 5 bases at J, with 11 bases between the two ends. This CDR3 spans 14 amino acids. DNA for the CDR3: TGTGCCAGCAGCTATTTTGAGGGGACCGGGGAGCTGTTTTTT. It encodes CASSYFEGTGELFF.

CDR3 sequence: CSERPVRDTQYF. CDR3 in DNA: TGCAGCGAAAGACCGGTCAGGGATACGCAGTATTTT. The chain recombines TRBV29-1 with TRBJ2-3; D not resolved. CDR3 length equals 12 residues. V was clipped by 7 bases and J by 6 bases, with 14 bases between them. In germline, CDR1 is SQVTM, CDR2 ANQGSEA.

This clonotype has a handful of counts. The genes are TRBV20-1 and TRBJ1-2, with a weak D call TRBD1 (5 bases). V dropped 3 bases and J dropped 4 bases, with 12 bases sitting between them. Germline V gene sequence: CDR1 DFQATT, CDR2 SNEGSKA (reference sequence). The CDR3 has 13 residues. CDR3: CSASFRVAYGYTF. In DNA form, the CDR3 reads TGCAGTGCTAGTTTCAGGGTTGCCTATGGCTACACCTTC.

The V and J genes are TRBV5-1 and TRBJ2-3; no firm D call. This CDR3 is 14 amino acids long. Trimming took off 4 bases at V and 2 bases at J, with 11 bases between the two ends. Germline lookup yields CDR1 SGHRS and CDR2 YFSETQ. CDR3 protein: CASSTGRTTDTQYF. The CDR3 DNA reads as TGCGCCAGCAGCACCGGACGGACCACAGATACGCAGTATTTT.

In this sample, this clonotype turned up a few times. The chain combines TRBV12-3 or TRBV12-4 with TRBJ2-7, with TRBD2 as a possible D gene (6 bases). This CDR3 contains 15 residues. The ends were cut back, 2 bases at V and 3 bases at J, with 14 bases in the middle. The CDR3 loop is CASSLPTAGFYEQYF. The CDR3 DNA reads TGTGCCAGCAGTTTACCCACCGCGGGGTTCTACGAGCAGTACTTC.

This clonotype has a handful of counts. The gene calls are TRBV4-1 and TRBJ1-4; tentatively, D is TRBD1 (5 bases). The CDR3 spans 16 residues. V lost 1 base to trimming and J lost 4 bases, with 13 bases between them. Germline V lookup: CDR1 MGHRA, CDR2 YSYEKL. The CDR3 DNA is TGCGCCAGCAGCCAAGGAGGTCCAGGGAATAATGAAAAACTGTTTTTT. It codes for CASSQGGPGNNEKLFF.

The J gene is TRBJ2-1, the V gene TRBV6-2 or TRBV6-3; a weak D match, TRBD2 (6 bases). The ends were cut back, 2 bases at V and 3 bases at J, with 11 bases in the middle. The CDR3 runs to 15 residues. CDR1 MNHEY and CDR2 SVGEGT come from the germline V gene. The CDR3 loop is CASSYPLGLYNEQFF. The CDR3 DNA reads TGTGCCAGCAGTTACCCCCTGGGACTCTACAATGAGCAGTTCTTC.

This clonotype has a handful of counts. The gene calls are TRBV28 and TRBJ2-7; TRBD1 aligns across 10 bases. The CDR3 has 16 amino acids. The ends lost 6 bases at V and 7 bases at J; junction bases unmatched: 15. The V gene's germline CDR1 is MDHEN and CDR2 SYDVKM. The CDR3 bases are TGTGCCAGCAGCCTTTGGACGCGACAGGGGGCGGATGAGCAGTACTTC. It yields the protein CASSLWTRQGADEQYF.

V usage is TRBV7-2 and J usage is TRBJ2-7; D might be TRBD2 (5 bases). V gave up 4 bases and J gave up 10 bases, with 23 bases separating them. The CDR3 length is 15 residues. Germline-derived CDR1 and CDR2 are SGHTA and FQGNSA. CDR3 DNA sequence: TGTGCCAGCAGCTCGCGACCGTCCGGGGAGTCAGACCAGTACTTC. Protein product: CASSSRPSGESDQYF.

This clonotype has more than one count but fewer than ten. The V gene is TRBV5-6, the J gene TRBJ2-7; unclear D gene. Germline CDR1 reads SGHDT; CDR2 reads YYEEEE. Trimming shortened V by 1 base and J by 3 bases, and 8 bases separated the two germline ends. The CDR3 contains 13 residues. CDR3 sequence reads: CASSLIRSYEQYF. The CDR3 bases are TGTGCCAGCAGCTTGATCAGAAGCTACGAGCAGTACTTC.

In its sample, this clonotype was seen many times. V and J are TRBV28 and TRBJ2-2; D uncertain. V lost 6 bases to trimming and J lost 6 bases, with 17 bases between them. Germline lookup yields CDR1 MDHEN and CDR2 SYDVKM. The CDR3 has 15 amino acids. The CDR3 reads CASRPGFPLSGELFF. The CDR3 nucleotides read TGTGCCAGCAGACCCGGGTTCCCTTTGTCCGGGGAGCTGTTTTTT.

This clonotype was detected a few times. The chain is built from TRBV9 and TRBJ1-3; 8 positions agree with TRBD1. CDR3 length: 18 amino acids. The V and J ends lost 4 bases and 0 bases, in that order; junction bases with no gene match: 12. CDR1 is SGDLS and CDR2 is YYNGEE in the germline V gene. The CDR3, as DNA: TGTGCCAGCAGCCCAGGGACAGGACCGACCGCCTCTGGAAACACCATATATTTT. Translated, it gives CASSPGTGPTASGNTIYF.

This chain joins TRBV7-9 and TRBJ1-1; D is uncertain. Trimming took 5 bases from V and 7 from J, leaving 11 bases between them. The CDR3 loop spans 12 amino acids. Per the germline V gene, CDR1 is SEHNR and CDR2 is FQNEAQ (reference sequence). The CDR3: CASSRMRLEAFF. The CDR3 region has the DNA TGTGCCAGCAGCCGAATGCGGCTTGAAGCTTTCTTT.

The chain couples TRBV7-9 to TRBJ1-4; no firm D call. V was pared by 6 bases and J by 0 bases, with 11 bases between. The CDR3 spans 15 residues. Per the germline V gene, CDR1 is SEHNR and CDR2 is FQNEAQ (reference sequence). CDR3 amino acids: CASSYDLSTNEKLFF. The CDR3 bases are TGTGCCAGCAGTTACGACCTTTCAACTAATGAAAAACTGTTTTTT.

This chain links TRBV18 with TRBJ2-7; TRBD2 matches 13 bases. The J segment lost 3 bases and the V segment lost 1 base, leaving 9 bases of the junction unmatched. Germline V gene sequence: CDR1 KGHSH, CDR2 LQKENI. This CDR3 region has 18 residues. The CDR3 nucleotides read TGTGCCAGCTCACCACGGGGACTAGCGGGGAGGTCCCTCTACGAGCAGTACTTC. Amino acids: CASSPRGLAGRSLYEQYF.

The rearrangement links TRBV20-1 to TRBJ2-7; TRBD2 matches at 11 bases. The CDR3 length is 11 residues. The V and J ends lost 6 bases and 13 bases, in that order; junction bases with no gene match: 8. In germline, CDR1 is DFQATT, CDR2 SNEGSKA (reference sequence). In DNA form, the CDR3 reads TGCAGTGCATCGGGACTAGCGGTCCCTTACTTC. It specifies CSASGLAVPYF.

This clonotype was seen a few times. The chain joins TRBV28 to TRBJ2-3; D may be TRBD2 (6 bases). V lost 10 bases and J 1 base, leaving 12 bases between the germline ends. The CDR3 is 13 amino acids. CDR1 is MDHEN and CDR2 is SYDVKM in the germline V gene. CDR3 bases: TGTGCCACCGGGTGGGAGGGCACAGATACGCAGTATTTT. This codes for CATGWEGTDTQYF.

This clonotype has a handful of counts. The V call is TRBV5-5, the J call TRBJ2-1; 11 nucleotides line up with TRBD2. The CDR3 sequence is 17 residues long. Losses at the gene ends were 2 bases for V and 5 bases for J; bases not matched to a gene: 9. Germline-derived CDR1 and CDR2 are SGHKS and YYEKEE (reference sequence). The CDR3: CASSLRLAGGGHNEQFF. In DNA, the CDR3 is TGTGCCAGCAGCTTAAGGCTAGCGGGAGGTGGACACAATGAGCAGTTCTTC.

This clonotype turned up a few times. The genes are TRBV29-1 and TRBJ2-1; TRBD1 is a possible D gene (6 bases). V was pared by 4 bases and J by 9 bases, with 13 bases between. In germline, CDR1 is SQVTM, CDR2 ANQGSEA. CDR3 length: 12 amino acids. CDR3 sequence reads: CSVVGSGVEQFF. CDR3 DNA: TGCAGCGTTGTAGGGTCAGGGGTTGAGCAGTTCTTC.

This chain links TRBV7-9 with TRBJ2-7; D unclear. Deletions cut 2 bases from V and 4 bases from J, with 12 bases between. The germline V gene has CDR1 SEHNR and CDR2 FQNEAQ (reference sequence). The CDR3 runs to 14 residues. CDR3 region: CASSLKHNPYEQYF. CDR3 sequence (DNA): TGTGCCAGCAGCTTAAAACATAACCCTTACGAGCAGTACTTC.

This clonotype was seen a few times. This chain joins TRBV7-9 and TRBJ2-5; D is uncertain. Germline lookup yields CDR1 SEHNR and CDR2 FQNEAQ (reference sequence). V was shortened by 2 bases and J by 5 bases, with 9 bases between the two germline ends. The CDR3 has 13 amino acids. The CDR3 here is CASSLSQIETQYF. In DNA, the CDR3 is TGTGCCAGCAGCTTATCGCAGATCGAGACCCAGTACTTC.

This clonotype showed up many times. Here the CDR3 DNA reads TGTGCCAGCAGACCCGGGACTAGCGGTCGCACAGATACGCAGTATTTT. Residues: CASRPGTSGRTDTQYF. The chain carries TRBV11-2 and TRBJ2-3, with 11 bases that match TRBD2. Looked up from germline, CDR1 is SGHAT and CDR2 is FQNNGV. V dropped 6 bases and J dropped 1; count of bases not matched to a gene: 6. CDR3 length: 16 residues.

The chain recombines TRBV12-3 or TRBV12-4 with TRBJ2-7; a weak D match, TRBD1 (6 bases). CDR3 length: 14 amino acids. Trimming shortened V by 10 bases and J by 3 bases, and 19 bases separated the two germline ends. The CDR3 DNA sequence: TGTGCCACCTCCCAAGGGGGTACCTTCTACGAGCAGTACTTC. Amino acid sequence: CATSQGGTFYEQYF.

This clonotype was observed a handful of times. J is TRBJ1-6 and V is TRBV5-5, with 7 bases aligning to TRBD1. This CDR3 region has 16 residues. The V gene end was trimmed by 4 bases and the J gene end by 6 bases; junction bases not matched to a gene: 10. Germline loops: CDR1 SGHKS, CDR2 YYEKEE (reference sequence). This chain's CDR3 is CASSVGRQGTNSPLHF. CDR3 nucleotides: TGTGCCAGCAGCGTAGGAAGACAGGGTACTAATTCACCCCTCCACTTT.

The gene calls are TRBV29-1 and TRBJ2-7, with D perhaps matching TRBD1 (6 bases). Per the germline V gene, CDR1 is SQVTM and CDR2 is ANQGSEA. The CDR3 runs to 14 residues. Trimming pared 4 bases from V and 0 bases from J, leaving 13 bases between. The CDR3 DNA is TGCAGCGTTGCGTCAGGGGCGCACTCCTACGAGCAGTACTTC. It yields the protein CSVASGAHSYEQYF.

This clonotype was found a few times. The CDR3 coding sequence is TGTGCCAGCAGCTACTACAGGACTAGCGGGGGCACAGATACGCAGTATTTT. Its translation: CASSYYRTSGGTDTQYF. The gene calls are TRBV7-9 and TRBJ2-3, with TRBD2 matching 12 bases. Germline trimming cut 4 bases from V and 1 base from J; bases unmatched to any gene: 6. Germline loops: CDR1 SEHNR, CDR2 FQNEAQ (reference sequence). This CDR3 has 17 amino acids. Using reference TRBV7-9 and TRBJ2-3 for the parts outside the CDR3, the full variable domain is DTGVSQNPRHKITKRGQNVTFRCDPISEHNRLYWYRQTLGQGPEFLTYFQNEAQLEKSRLLSDRFSAERPKGSFSTLEIQRTEQGDSAMYLCASSYYRTSGGTDTQYFGPGTRLTVL.

The chain combines TRBV11-1 with TRBJ2-2; D gene uncertain. V shed 5 bases and J shed 0 bases, with 13 bases lying between them. Germline V CDR1 and CDR2: SGHAT, FQDESV (reference sequence). CDR3 length: 16 residues. The CDR3 nucleotides read TGTGCCAGCAGCCGACCCGACGGCACGAACACCGGGGAGCTGTTTTTT. Residues: CASSRPDGTNTGELFF.

By share of the sample, this clonotype is medium-sized. The chain carries TRBV10-3 and TRBJ2-1; D is possibly TRBD1 or TRBD2 (5 bases each). This CDR3 has 16 residues. Germline V gene sequence: CDR1 ENHRY, CDR2 SYGVKD. V was clipped by 0 bases and J by 7 bases, with 16 bases between them. CDR3 coding DNA: TGTGCCATCAGTGAGTCGACTGGGGGAATGGGGAATGAGCAGTTCTTC. This codes for CAISESTGGMGNEQFF.

The chain couples TRBV4-1 to TRBJ1-2, with D uncertain. V shed 6 bases and J shed 1 base, with 12 bases lying between them. Germline V gene sequence: CDR1 MGHRA, CDR2 YSYEKL. The CDR3 spans 14 residues. CDR3: CASSDGYSNYGYTF. The DNA of the CDR3 is TGCGCCAGCAGTGACGGATATAGTAACTATGGCTACACCTTC.

The rearrangement links TRBV14 to TRBJ2-7, with 10 bases matching TRBD1. V lost 4 bases and J lost 5; bases outside the gene matches: 5. The CDR3 is 14 amino acids. CDR1 and CDR2 from the germline V gene are SGHDN and FVKESK. This CDR3 is CASSRGQGLNEQYF. The CDR3 coding sequence is TGTGCCAGCAGCCGGGGACAGGGGTTGAACGAGCAGTACTTC.